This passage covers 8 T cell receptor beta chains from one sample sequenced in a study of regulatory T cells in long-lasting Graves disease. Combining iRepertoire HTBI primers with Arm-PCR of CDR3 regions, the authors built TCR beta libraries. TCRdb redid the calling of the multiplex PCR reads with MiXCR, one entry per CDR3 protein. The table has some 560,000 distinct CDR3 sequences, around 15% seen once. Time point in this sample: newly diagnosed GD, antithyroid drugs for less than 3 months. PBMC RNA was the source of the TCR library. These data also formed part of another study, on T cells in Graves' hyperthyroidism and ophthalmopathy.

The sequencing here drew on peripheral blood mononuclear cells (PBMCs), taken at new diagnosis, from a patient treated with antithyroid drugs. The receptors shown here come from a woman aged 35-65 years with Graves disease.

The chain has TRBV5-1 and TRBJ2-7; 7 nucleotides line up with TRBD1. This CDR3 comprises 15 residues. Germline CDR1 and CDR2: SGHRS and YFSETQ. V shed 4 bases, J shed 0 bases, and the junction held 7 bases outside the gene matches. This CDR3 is CASSPGTDSSYEQYF. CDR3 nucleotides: TGCGCCAGCAGCCCCGGGACAGATAGCTCCTACGAGCAGTACTTC.

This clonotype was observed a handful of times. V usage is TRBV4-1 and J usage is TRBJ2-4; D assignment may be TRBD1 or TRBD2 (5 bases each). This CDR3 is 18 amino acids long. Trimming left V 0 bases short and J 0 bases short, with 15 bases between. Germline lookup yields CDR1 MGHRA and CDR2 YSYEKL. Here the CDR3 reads CASSQEGPGTLAKNIQYF. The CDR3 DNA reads TGCGCCAGCAGCCAAGAAGGTCCAGGGACCTTAGCCAAAAACATTCAGTACTTC.

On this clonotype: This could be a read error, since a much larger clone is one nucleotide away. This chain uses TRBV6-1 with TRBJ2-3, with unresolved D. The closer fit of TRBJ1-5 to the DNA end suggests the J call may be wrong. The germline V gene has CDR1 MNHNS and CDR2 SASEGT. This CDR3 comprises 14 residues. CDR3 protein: CASRQGPFVDTQHF. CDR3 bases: TGTGCCAGCAGGCAAGGACCGTTTGTAGATACGCAGCATTTT.

This chain's CDR3 is CSASGGLGIQETQYF. CDR3 nucleotides: TGCAGTGCTAGTGGAGGGTTAGGGATTCAAGAGACCCAGTACTTC. The chain combines TRBV20-1 with TRBJ2-5, with a possible D match to TRBD2 (6 bases). Per the germline V gene, CDR1 is DFQATT and CDR2 is SNEGSKA (reference sequence). The CDR3 runs to 15 residues. Trimming removed 3 bases at V and 2 bases at J, with 16 bases between.

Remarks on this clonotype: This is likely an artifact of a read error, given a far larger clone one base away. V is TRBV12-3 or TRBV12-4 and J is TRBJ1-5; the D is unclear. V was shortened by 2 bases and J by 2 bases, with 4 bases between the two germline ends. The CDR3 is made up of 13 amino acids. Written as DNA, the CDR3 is TGTGCCAGCAGTTTAAACGGCAATCAGCCCCAGCATTTT. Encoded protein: CASSLNGNQPQHF.

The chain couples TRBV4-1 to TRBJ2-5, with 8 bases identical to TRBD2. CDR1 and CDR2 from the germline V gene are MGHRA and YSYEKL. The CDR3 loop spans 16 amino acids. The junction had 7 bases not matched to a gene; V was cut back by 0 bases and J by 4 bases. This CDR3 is CASSQDKVAGLETQYF. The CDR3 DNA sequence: TGCGCCAGCAGCCAAGATAAAGTAGCGGGGCTAGAGACCCAGTACTTC.

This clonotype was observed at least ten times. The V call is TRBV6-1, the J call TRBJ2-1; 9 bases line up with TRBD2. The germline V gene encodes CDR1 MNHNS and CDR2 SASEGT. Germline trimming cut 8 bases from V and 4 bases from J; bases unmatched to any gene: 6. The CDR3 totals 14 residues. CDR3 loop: CASHSSGEYNEQFF. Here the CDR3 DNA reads TGTGCCAGCCACTCTAGCGGGGAGTACAATGAGCAGTTCTTC.

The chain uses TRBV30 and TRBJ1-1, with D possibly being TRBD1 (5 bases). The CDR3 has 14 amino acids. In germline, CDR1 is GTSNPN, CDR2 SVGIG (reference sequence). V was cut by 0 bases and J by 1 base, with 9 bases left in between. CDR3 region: CAWSVHRKNTEAFF. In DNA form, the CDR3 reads TGTGCCTGGAGTGTACACAGGAAGAACACTGAAGCTTTCTTT.